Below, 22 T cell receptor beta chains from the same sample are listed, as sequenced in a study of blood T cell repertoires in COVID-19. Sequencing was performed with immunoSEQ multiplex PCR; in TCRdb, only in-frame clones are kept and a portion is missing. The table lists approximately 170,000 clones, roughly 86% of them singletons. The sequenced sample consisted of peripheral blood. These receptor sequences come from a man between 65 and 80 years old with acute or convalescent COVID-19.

The CDR3 protein is CASSRQALDYGYTF. The CDR3 bases are TGTGCCAGCAGTAGACAGGCTTTGGACTATGGCTACACCTTC. V usage is TRBV2 and J usage is TRBJ1-2; a possible D gene is TRBD1 (6 bases). With 5 bases removed from V and 3 bases from J, the gap between germline ends came to 13 bases. Germline CDR1 reads SNHLY; CDR2 reads FYNNEI. CDR3 size: 14 residues.

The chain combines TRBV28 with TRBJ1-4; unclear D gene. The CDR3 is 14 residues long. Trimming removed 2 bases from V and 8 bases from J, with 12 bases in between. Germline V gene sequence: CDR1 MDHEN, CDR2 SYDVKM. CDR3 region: CASSLIPSGEKLFF. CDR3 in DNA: TGTGCCAGCAGTTTAATTCCCTCGGGAGAAAAACTGTTTTTT.

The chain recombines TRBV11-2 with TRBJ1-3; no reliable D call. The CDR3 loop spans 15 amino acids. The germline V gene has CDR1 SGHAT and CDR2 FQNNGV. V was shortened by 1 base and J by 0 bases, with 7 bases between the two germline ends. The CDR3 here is CASSLGGFSGNTIYF. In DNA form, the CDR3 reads TGTGCCAGCAGCTTAGGAGGTTTCTCTGGAAACACCATATATTTT.

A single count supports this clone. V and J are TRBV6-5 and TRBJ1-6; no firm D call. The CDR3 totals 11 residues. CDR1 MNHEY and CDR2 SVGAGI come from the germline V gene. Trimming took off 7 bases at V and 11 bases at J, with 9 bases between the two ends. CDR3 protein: CASMEETPLHF. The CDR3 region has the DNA TGTGCCAGCATGGAGGAAACACCCCTCCACTTT.

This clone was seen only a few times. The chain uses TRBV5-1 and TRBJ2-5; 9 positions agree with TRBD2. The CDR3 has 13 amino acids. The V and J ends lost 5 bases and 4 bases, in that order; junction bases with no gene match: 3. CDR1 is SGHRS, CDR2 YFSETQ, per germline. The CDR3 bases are TGCGCCAGCAGTCTAGCGGGGACAGAGACCCAGTACTTC. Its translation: CASSLAGTETQYF.

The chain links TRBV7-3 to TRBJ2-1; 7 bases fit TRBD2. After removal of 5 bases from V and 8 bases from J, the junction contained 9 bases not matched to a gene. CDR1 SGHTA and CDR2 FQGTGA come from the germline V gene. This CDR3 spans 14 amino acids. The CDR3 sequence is CASSIGLGTDEQFF. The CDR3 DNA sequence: TGTGCCAGCAGCATCGGACTAGGAACGGATGAGCAGTTCTTC.

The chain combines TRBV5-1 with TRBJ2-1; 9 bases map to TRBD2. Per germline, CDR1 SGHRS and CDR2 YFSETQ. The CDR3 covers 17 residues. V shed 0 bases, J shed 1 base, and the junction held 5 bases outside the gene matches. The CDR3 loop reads CASSLGLAGVSYNEQFF. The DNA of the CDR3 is TGCGCCAGCAGCTTGGGATTAGCGGGAGTATCCTACAATGAGCAGTTCTTC.

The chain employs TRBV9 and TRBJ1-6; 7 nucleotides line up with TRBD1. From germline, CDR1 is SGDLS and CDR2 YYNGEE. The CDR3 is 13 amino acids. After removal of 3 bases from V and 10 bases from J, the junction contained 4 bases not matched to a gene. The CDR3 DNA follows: TGTGCCAGCAGCGGGGGGACAGCCTCACCCCTCCACTTT. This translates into CASSGGTASPLHF. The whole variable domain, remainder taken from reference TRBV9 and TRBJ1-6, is DSGVTQTPKHLITATGQRVTLRCSPRSGDLSVYWYQQSLDQGLQFLIQYYNGEERAKGNILERFSAQQFPDLHSELNLSSLELGDSALYFCASSGGTASPLHFGNGTRLTVT.

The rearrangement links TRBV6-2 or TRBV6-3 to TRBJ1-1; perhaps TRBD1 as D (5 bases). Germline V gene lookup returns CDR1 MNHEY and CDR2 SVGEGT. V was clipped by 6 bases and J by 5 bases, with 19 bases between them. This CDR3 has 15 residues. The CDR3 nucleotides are TGTGCCAGCAGCCCAATTGGGAGGGGAGATACTGAAGCTTTCTTT. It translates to CASSPIGRGDTEAFF.

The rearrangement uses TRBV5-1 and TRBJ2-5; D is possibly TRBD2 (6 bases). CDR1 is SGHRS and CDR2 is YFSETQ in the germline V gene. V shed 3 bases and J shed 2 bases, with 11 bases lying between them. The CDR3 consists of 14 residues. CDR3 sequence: CASSSRDLQETQYF. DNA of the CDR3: TGCGCCAGCAGCTCGCGGGATCTACAAGAGACCCAGTACTTC.

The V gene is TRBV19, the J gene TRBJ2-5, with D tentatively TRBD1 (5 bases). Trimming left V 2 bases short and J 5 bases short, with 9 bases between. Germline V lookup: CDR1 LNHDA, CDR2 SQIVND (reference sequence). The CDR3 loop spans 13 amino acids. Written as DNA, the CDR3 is TGTGCCAGTAGTATACAGGGTGGGGAGACCCAGTACTTC. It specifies CASSIQGGETQYF.

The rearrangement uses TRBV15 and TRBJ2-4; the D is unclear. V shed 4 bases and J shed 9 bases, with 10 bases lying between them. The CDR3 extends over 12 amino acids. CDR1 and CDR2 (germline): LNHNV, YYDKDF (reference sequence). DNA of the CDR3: TGTGCCACCAGCACAGGTTATGGCATTCAGTACTTC. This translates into CATSTGYGIQYF.

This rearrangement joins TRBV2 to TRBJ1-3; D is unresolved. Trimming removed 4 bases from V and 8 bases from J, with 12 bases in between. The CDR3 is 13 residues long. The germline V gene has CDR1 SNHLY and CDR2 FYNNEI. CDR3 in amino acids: CASSVGGLDTIYF. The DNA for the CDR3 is TGTGCCAGCAGTGTTGGTGGGCTGGACACCATATATTTT.

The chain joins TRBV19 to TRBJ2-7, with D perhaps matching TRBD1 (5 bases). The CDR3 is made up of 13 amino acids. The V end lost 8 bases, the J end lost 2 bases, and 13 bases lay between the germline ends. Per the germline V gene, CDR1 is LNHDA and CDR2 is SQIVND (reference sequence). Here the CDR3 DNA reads TGTGCCAGTTCGAACAGGCCGCCCTACGAGCAGTACTTC. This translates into CASSNRPPYEQYF.

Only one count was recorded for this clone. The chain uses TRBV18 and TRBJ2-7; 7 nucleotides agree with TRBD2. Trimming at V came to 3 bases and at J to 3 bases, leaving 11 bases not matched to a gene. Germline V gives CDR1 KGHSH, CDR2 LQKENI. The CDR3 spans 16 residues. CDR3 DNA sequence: TGTGCCAGCTCACCCCTCCCTAGCGGATCCTACTACGAGCAGTACTTC. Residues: CASSPLPSGSYYEQYF.

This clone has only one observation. The CDR3, as DNA: TGTGCCAGCAGTATGGGGAGGCCACTCGAGCAGTACTTC. Its protein product is CASSMGRPLEQYF. The J gene is TRBJ2-7, the V gene TRBV6-2 or TRBV6-3; D is possibly TRBD2 (6 bases). CDR1 and CDR2 from the germline V gene are MNHEY and SVGEGT. This CDR3 is built from 13 residues. Trimming took off 5 bases at V and 6 bases at J, with 14 bases between the two ends.

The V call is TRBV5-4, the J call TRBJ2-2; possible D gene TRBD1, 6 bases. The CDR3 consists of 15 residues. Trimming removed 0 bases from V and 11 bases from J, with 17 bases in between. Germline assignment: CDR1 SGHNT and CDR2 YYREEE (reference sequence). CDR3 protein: CASSLARGAATELFF. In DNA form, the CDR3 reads TGTGCCAGCAGCTTGGCCAGGGGCGCGGCCACCGAGCTGTTTTTT. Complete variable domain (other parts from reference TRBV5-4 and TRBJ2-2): ETGVTQSPTHLIKTRGQQVTLRCSSQSGHNTVSWYQQALGQGPQFIFQYYREEENGRGNFPPRFSGLQFPNYSSELNVNALELDDSALYLCASSLARGAATELFFGEGSRLTVL.

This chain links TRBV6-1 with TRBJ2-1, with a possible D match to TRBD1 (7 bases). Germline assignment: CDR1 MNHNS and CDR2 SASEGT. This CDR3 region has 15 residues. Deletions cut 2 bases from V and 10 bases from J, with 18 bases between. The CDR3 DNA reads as TGTGCCAGCAGTGAAATTGGGCAGGGGGGTAAGGAGCAGTTCTTC. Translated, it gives CASSEIGQGGKEQFF.

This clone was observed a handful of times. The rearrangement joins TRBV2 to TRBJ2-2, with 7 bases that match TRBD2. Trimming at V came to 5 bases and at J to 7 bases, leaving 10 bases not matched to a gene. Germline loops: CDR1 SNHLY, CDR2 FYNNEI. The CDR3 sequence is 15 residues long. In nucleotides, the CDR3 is TGTGCCAGCAGTTCTTTTTGGGACTACGGCGGGGAGCTGTTTTTT. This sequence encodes CASSSFWDYGGELFF.

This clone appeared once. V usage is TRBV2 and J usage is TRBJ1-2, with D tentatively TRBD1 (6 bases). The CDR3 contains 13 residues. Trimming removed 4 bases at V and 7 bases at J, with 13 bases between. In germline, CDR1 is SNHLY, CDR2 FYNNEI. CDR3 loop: CASSADRLPGYTF. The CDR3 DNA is TGTGCCAGCAGTGCCGACAGGTTACCTGGCTACACCTTC.

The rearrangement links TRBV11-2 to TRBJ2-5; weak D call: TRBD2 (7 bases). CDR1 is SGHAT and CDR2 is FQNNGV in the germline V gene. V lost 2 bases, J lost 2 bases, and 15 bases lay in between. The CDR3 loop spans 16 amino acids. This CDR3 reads CASSLLQGGGQETQYF. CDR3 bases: TGTGCCAGCAGCTTACTCCAAGGGGGGGGACAAGAGACCCAGTACTTC.

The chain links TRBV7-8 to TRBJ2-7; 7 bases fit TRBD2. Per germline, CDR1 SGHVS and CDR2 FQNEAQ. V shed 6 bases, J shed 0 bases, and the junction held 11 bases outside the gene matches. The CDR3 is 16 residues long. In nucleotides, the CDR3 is TGTGCCAGCAGTCTATCTAGCGGCTTAAGCTCCTACGAGCAGTACTTC. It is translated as CASSLSSGLSSYEQYF.